This T cell receptor (beta chain) comes out of a study of vaccination and CD4 T cells after COVID-19. Once obtained from cultured CD4+ T cells, the DNA was sequenced using the Oncomine TCR Beta short-read assay. TCRdb analysed the PCR reads with MiXCR anew, one entry per CDR3 protein. The repertoire holds some 12,000 distinct CDR3 sequences, roughly three fifths seen once, with about 8% in the top ten. Treatment given: roughly 10-day PBMC culture with coronavirus spike peptide pools or control peptides (ViraFEST assay). A note on this clonotype: Its antigen is not known.

This receptor was obtained from a human donor who had recovered from COVID-19. Sequencing was carried out using CD4+ T cells from blood, cultured in vitro.

The CDR3: CATSRVGSNEKLFF. As DNA, the CDR3 is TGTGCCACCAGCAGAGTGGGTTCTAATGAAAAACTGTTTTTT. This rearrangement joins TRBV15 to TRBJ1-4, with D uncertain. This CDR3 is 14 amino acids long. The V end lost 1 base, the J end lost 3 bases, and 6 bases lay between the germline ends. From germline, CDR1 is LNHNV and CDR2 YYDKDF (reference sequence).